This T cell receptor (beta chain) comes out of a study of OX40 agonist ivuxolimab in advanced cancers. Study-level information: Males comprised over 80% of the group, whose mean age was about 60 years (range 23 to 79). The eligibility criteria allowed prior anti-PD-1, anti-PD-L1 or anti-CTLA-4 therapy, and approximately 40% had some. Overall study findings and caveats: CD4+ and CD8+ T cells in blood underwent clonal expansion by week 6 at 0.1 to 3.0 mg/kg.

Germline loops: CDR1 MGHRA, CDR2 YSYEKL. CDR3 length equals 16 residues. V lost 4 bases and J lost 7; bases outside the gene matches: 13. The assay was immunoSEQ multiplex PCR, and TCRdb's table has in-frame clones only and misses some. The table shows 55,000 to 65,000 clones, with 75% to 90% occurring only once. Enrollment shut out patients with autoimmune disease history or systemic immunosuppression. Of note for this clone: The target antigen is unknown.

The V and J genes are TRBV4-1 and TRBJ2-1; 7 positions agree with TRBD1. The sequence came from an adult with an advanced solid tumor such as melanoma, head and neck, liver or kidney cancer. Specimen: CD4+ or CD8+ T cells sorted from blood, collected in a trial of the OX40 agonist ivuxolimab. The CDR3 spells CASSRNTGEQWNEQFF. CDR3 sequence (DNA): TGCGCCAGCAGCCGAAATACAGGGGAGCAGTGGAATGAGCAGTTCTTC.